This T cell receptor (beta chain) was captured in a study of T cells in Graves' hyperthyroidism and ophthalmopathy. Researchers amplified the TCR beta CDR3 regions from RNA transcripts. First-round RT-PCR of the TCR CDR3 relied on the HTBI primer set. TCRdb re-called the multiplex PCR reads with MiXCR, one entry per CDR3 protein. The sample lists around 360,000 distinct CDR3 sequences, around 15% occurring once. The CDR3 has 15 amino acids. Looked up from germline, CDR1 is SGHRS and CDR2 is YFSETQ. Trimming shortened V by 0 bases and J by 5 bases, and 14 bases separated the two germline ends. Many counts were recorded for this clonotype.

This chain uses TRBV5-1 with TRBJ2-5, with D possibly matching TRBD2 (7 bases). This receptor was identified in a woman aged 60-70 years with Graves' ophthalmopathy. Sample: blood. CDR3 nucleotides: TGCGCCAGCAGCTTGGAAGGGGGGGCGCAGGAGACCCAGTACTTC. Residues: CASSLEGGAQETQYF. Based on the CDR3 plus reference TRBV5-1 and TRBJ2-5, the full variable domain is KAGVTQTPRYLIKTRGQQVTLSCSPISGHRSVSWYQQTPGQGLQFLFEYFSETQRNKGNFPGRFSGRQFSNSRSEMNVSTLELGDSALYLCASSLEGGAQETQYFGPGTRLLVL.